Listed here are 32 T cell receptor beta chains from one sample, sequenced in a study of blood T cell repertoires in COVID-19. TCRdb keeps only in-frame clones here, not all; method: immunoSEQ multiplex PCR. The sample shows roughly 290,000 clones, more than 85% of them seen only once. The sequenced sample consisted of peripheral blood. The receptors shown here come from a young man with acute or convalescent COVID-19.

The V call is TRBV4-1, the J call TRBJ1-3, with a possible D match to TRBD1 (5 bases). Trimming took off 1 base at V and 8 bases at J, with 9 bases between the two ends. Looked up from germline, CDR1 is MGHRA and CDR2 is YSYEKL. CDR3 length: 13 residues. The CDR3 DNA is TGCGCCAGCAGCCAAGCGACAGAATACACCATATATTTT. Amino acids: CASSQATEYTIYF.

The table lists this clone with a few counts. Other nucleotide sequences in the sample specify the same CDR3. V and J are TRBV27 and TRBJ1-2, with 8 bases matching TRBD1. V lost 6 bases, J lost 0 bases, and 3 bases stayed unmatched. CDR3 length: 14 residues. Looked up from germline, CDR1 is MNHEY and CDR2 is SMNVEV (reference sequence). The CDR3 DNA follows: TGTGCCAGCAGGCCACAGGGGGCTAACTATGGCTACACCTTC. Amino acid sequence: CASRPQGANYGYTF.

The chain recombines TRBV5-6 with TRBJ2-7, with D possibly matching TRBD1 (6 bases). CDR3 size: 14 residues. Germline CDR1 is SGHDT and CDR2 is YYEEEE. V dropped 0 bases and J dropped 6 bases, with 13 bases sitting between them. CDR3 DNA sequence: TGTGCCAGCAGCTTGGCTGCAGGGGAGAGCGAGCAGTACTTC. Protein sequence: CASSLAAGESEQYF.

The chain carries TRBV19 and TRBJ1-2, with TRBD1 matching over 9 bases. Germline loops: CDR1 LNHDA, CDR2 SQIVND (reference sequence). The CDR3 contains 13 residues. Trimming at V came to 6 bases and at J to 7 bases, leaving 6 bases not matched to a gene. CDR3 amino acids: CASREDRGSGYTF. CDR3 DNA sequence: TGTGCCAGTAGAGAAGACAGGGGGTCTGGCTACACCTTC.

This clone was seen a single time. The chain carries TRBV2 and TRBJ1-5; 7 nucleotides match TRBD1. CDR3 length: 16 residues. V was pared by 6 bases and J by 2 bases, with 10 bases of the junction left unmatched. The germline V gene has CDR1 SNHLY and CDR2 FYNNEI. As DNA, the CDR3 is TGTGCCAGCAGGGCAAAGGGGGCAGAAGGCAATCAGCCCCAGCATTTT. It specifies CASRAKGAEGNQPQHF.

The V and J genes are TRBV6-5 and TRBJ2-5, with TRBD1 matching over 7 bases. The V gene end was trimmed by 7 bases and the J gene end by 3 bases; junction bases not matched to a gene: 5. This CDR3 spans 13 amino acids. Germline assignment: CDR1 MNHEY and CDR2 SVGAGI. As DNA, the CDR3 is TGTGCCAGCATTCCGGGACAGAAAGAGACCCAGTACTTC. Encoded protein: CASIPGQKETQYF.

The J gene is TRBJ2-1, the V gene TRBV7-9, with 7 positions matching TRBD2. V lost 4 bases and J lost 3; bases outside the gene matches: 18. The CDR3 is 19 amino acids. The germline gives CDR1 SEHNR, CDR2 FQNEAQ (reference sequence). The CDR3 sequence: CASSYSSLQAGRGYNEQFF. For the CDR3, the DNA is TGTGCCAGCAGCTACTCCTCCCTACAGGCTGGGAGGGGCTACAATGAGCAGTTCTTC.

The rearrangement uses TRBV29-1 and TRBJ1-1; TRBD1 is a possible D gene (5 bases). Germline V gene lookup returns CDR1 SQVTM and CDR2 ANQGSEA. The V end was cut by 5 bases, the J end by 1 base, with 11 bases between. CDR3 length: 13 amino acids. The CDR3 loop is CSVSVGGNTEAFF. DNA of the CDR3: TGCAGCGTTTCCGTGGGGGGGAACACTGAAGCTTTCTTT.

The DNA of the CDR3 is TGTGCCAGCAGTTACTCGAGCGGGCCCCAAGGATCACCCCTCCACTTT. Its translation is CASSYSSGPQGSPLHF. This chain joins TRBV6-5 and TRBJ1-6; D is unclear. The CDR3 is 16 residues long. CDR1 is MNHEY, CDR2 SVGAGI, per germline. The ends were cut back, 0 bases at V and 10 bases at J, with 16 bases in the middle.

CDR3 bases: TGCGCCAGCAGCTTGACCCCAGGGGCTAGGAACACTGAAGCTTTCTTT. Translated: CASSLTPGARNTEAFF. This chain connects TRBV5-1 to TRBJ1-1, with D possibly matching TRBD1 (6 bases). Trimming shortened V by 1 base and J by 1 base, and 14 bases separated the two germline ends. Germline-derived CDR1 and CDR2 are SGHRS and YFSETQ. The CDR3 covers 16 residues.

The chain recombines TRBV3-1 (or the pseudogene TRBV3-2) with TRBJ1-2, with D possibly matching TRBD1 (5 bases). Germline V gene lookup returns CDR1 LGHDT and CDR2 YNNKEL (reference sequence). Trimming pared 1 base from V and 4 bases from J, leaving 13 bases between. This CDR3 spans 15 amino acids. In DNA form, the CDR3 reads TGTGCCAGCAGCCAAGTTGCCGGCCAGGGCTATGGCTACACCTTC. This gives the protein CASSQVAGQGYGYTF.

This chain links TRBV10-3 with TRBJ2-7; TRBD2 matches 7 bases. With 4 bases clipped from V and 2 bases from J, the junction kept 2 bases outside the gene matches. CDR1 is ENHRY, CDR2 SYGVKD, per germline. This CDR3 is 13 amino acids long. The CDR3 loop is CAISAREAYEQYF. Written as DNA, the CDR3 is TGTGCCATCAGTGCTCGGGAGGCCTACGAGCAGTACTTC.

The chain carries TRBV14 and TRBJ2-1; D is possibly TRBD2 (5 bases). There are 18 residues in the CDR3. The V and J ends lost 0 bases and 0 bases respectively, with 15 bases between them. Germline V CDR1 and CDR2: SGHDN, FVKESK. The CDR3 protein is CASSQDGVRRLSYNEQFF. DNA for the CDR3: TGTGCCAGCAGCCAAGATGGGGTAAGGAGGCTCTCCTACAATGAGCAGTTCTTC.

This chain's CDR3 is CASREKDIYSGNTIYF. The CDR3, as DNA: TGTGCCAGCCGAGAAAAAGACATCTACTCTGGAAACACCATATATTTT. The V and J genes are TRBV2 and TRBJ1-3; D remains unclear. The CDR3 totals 16 residues. Germline values: CDR1 SNHLY, CDR2 FYNNEI. V lost 8 bases to trimming and J lost 0 bases, with 17 bases between them. The whole variable domain, remainder taken from reference TRBV2 and TRBJ1-3, is EPEVTQTPSHQVTQMGQEVILRCVPISNHLYFYWYRQILGQKVEFLVSFYNNEISEKSEIFDDQFSVERPDGSNFTLKIRSTKLEDSAMYFCASREKDIYSGNTIYFGEGSWLTVV.

This chain connects TRBV9 to TRBJ2-2; TRBD2 might be the D (5 bases). Trimming left V 2 bases short and J 6 bases short, with 20 bases between. The CDR3 spans 17 residues. Germline V lookup: CDR1 SGDLS, CDR2 YYNGEE. The CDR3: CASSVSGLTERAGELFF. CDR3 DNA sequence: TGTGCCAGCAGCGTGAGCGGTTTGACTGAACGGGCCGGGGAGCTGTTTTTT.

The chain carries TRBV2 and TRBJ1-6; a possible D gene is TRBD1 (5 bases). CDR1 SNHLY and CDR2 FYNNEI come from the germline V gene. Trimming took 4 bases from V and 13 from J, leaving 8 bases between them. The CDR3 is made up of 11 amino acids. CDR3 in amino acids: CASSADSPLHF. The DNA of the CDR3 is TGTGCCAGCAGTGCTGACAGTCCCCTCCACTTT.

The chain combines TRBV27 with TRBJ1-1, with D perhaps TRBD1 (6 bases). Trimming removed 3 bases from V and 3 bases from J, with 14 bases in between. The CDR3 is made up of 15 amino acids. Germline V gene sequence: CDR1 MNHEY, CDR2 SMNVEV (reference sequence). The CDR3 is CASSFRGFGDTEAFF. The DNA of the CDR3 is TGTGCCAGCAGTTTCAGGGGTTTCGGTGACACTGAAGCTTTCTTT.

V gene TRBV28 combines with J gene TRBJ1-2; tentative D call: TRBD1 (6 bases). V lost 0 bases to trimming and J lost 5 bases, with 13 bases between them. The CDR3 runs to 15 residues. Germline CDR1 and CDR2: MDHEN and SYDVKM. CDR3 coding DNA: TGTGCCAGCAGTTTATGGGACAGCTCACTGTATGGCTACACCTTC. This gives the protein CASSLWDSSLYGYTF.

The chain combines TRBV11-3 with TRBJ1-1; D call uncertain. Looked up from germline, CDR1 is SGHNT and CDR2 is YENEEA. Trimming left V 0 bases short and J 1 base short, with 3 bases between. The CDR3 is made up of 13 amino acids. The CDR3 region has the DNA TGTGCCAGCAGCTTAGATCGGAACACTGAAGCTTTCTTT. This gives the protein CASSLDRNTEAFF.

The rearrangement links TRBV5-4 to TRBJ2-6; 8 nucleotides align to TRBD2. V gave up 4 bases and J gave up 4 bases; unmatched junction bases: 10. CDR3 length: 17 amino acids. CDR1 is SGHNT, CDR2 YYREEE, per germline (reference sequence). The CDR3 loop is CASSPPPGGLGANVLTF. As DNA, the CDR3 is TGTGCCAGCAGCCCTCCACCGGGGGGGCTCGGGGCCAACGTCCTGACTTTC.

The CDR3 is CASRGTGVNEQFF. The CDR3 DNA reads as TGCGCCAGCAGAGGGACAGGAGTTAATGAGCAGTTCTTC. This rearrangement joins TRBV5-1 to TRBJ2-1; TRBD1 aligns across 8 bases. Germline CDR1 SGHRS, CDR2 YFSETQ. V lost 5 bases, J lost 7 bases, and 5 bases stayed unmatched. This CDR3 has 13 residues.

This clone was recorded once. The chain has TRBV18 and TRBJ1-1; TRBD1 matches at 8 bases. V was pared by 4 bases and J by 3 bases, with 7 bases of the junction left unmatched. Germline CDR1 KGHSH, CDR2 LQKENI. The CDR3 totals 15 residues. The DNA for the CDR3 is TGTGCCAGCTCACTACGACAGGGGCGAGACACTGAAGCTTTCTTT. As protein: CASSLRQGRDTEAFF. Variable domain in full (rest from reference TRBV18 and TRBJ1-1): NAGVMQNPRHLVRRRGQEARLRCSPMKGHSHVYWYRQLPEEGLKFMVYLQKENIIDESGMPKERFSAEFPKEGPSILRIQQVVRGDSAAYFCASSLRQGRDTEAFFGQGTRLTVV.

This chain joins TRBV5-4 and TRBJ2-3; 10 bases match TRBD2. Germline lookup yields CDR1 SGHNT and CDR2 YYREEE (reference sequence). CDR3 size: 15 residues. Trimming removed 4 bases from V and 4 bases from J; junction bases left unmatched: 6. The CDR3: CASSPSSGSADTQYF. The CDR3 DNA reads as TGTGCCAGCAGCCCGTCTAGCGGGAGTGCAGATACGCAGTATTTT. Together with reference TRBV5-4 and TRBJ2-3, the CDR3 gives the full variable domain: ETGVTQSPTHLIKTRGQQVTLRCSSQSGHNTVSWYQQALGQGPQFIFQYYREEENGRGNFPPRFSGLQFPNYSSELNVNALELDDSALYLCASSPSSGSADTQYFGPGTRLTVL.

This clone was detected only a few times. This chain uses TRBV5-1 with TRBJ2-2; 12 bases match TRBD2. V gave up 4 bases and J gave up 4 bases; unmatched junction bases: 5. This CDR3 spans 16 amino acids. Germline lookup yields CDR1 SGHRS and CDR2 YFSETQ. The CDR3 DNA follows: TGCGCCAGCAGCCCCGGACTAGCGGGGCCCACCGGGGAGCTGTTTTTT. Translation gives CASSPGLAGPTGELFF.

V and J are TRBV28 and TRBJ1-2, with D possibly TRBD1 on 6 matching bases. Germline V CDR1 and CDR2: MDHEN, SYDVKM. The CDR3 runs 14 residues. V was trimmed by 7 bases and J by 4 bases, leaving 16 bases between them. CDR3 protein: CASISGGGGYGYTF. CDR3 nucleotides: TGTGCCAGCATCTCCGGGGGGGGCGGCTATGGCTACACCTTC.

The CDR3 loop reads CASSQAQTSFGELFF. CDR3 sequence (DNA): TGTGCCAGCAGCCAAGCCCAAACTAGTTTCGGGGAGCTGTTTTTT. V usage is TRBV14 and J usage is TRBJ2-2; D might be TRBD2 (5 bases). The CDR3 is made up of 15 amino acids. The germline CDR1 and CDR2 sequences are SGHDN and FVKESK. Deletions cut 1 base from V and 7 bases from J, with 13 bases between.

The CDR3 DNA is TGTGCCAGCAGCCTGGGACAGCGCACAGATACGCAGTATTTT. It is translated as CASSLGQRTDTQYF. The chain couples TRBV3-1 (or the pseudogene TRBV3-2) to TRBJ2-3, with 7 bases aligning to TRBD1. CDR1 is LGHDT and CDR2 is YNNKEL in the germline V gene (reference sequence). The trim removed 4 bases at V and 1 base at J, leaving 2 bases unmatched. The CDR3 loop spans 14 amino acids.

This chain connects TRBV28 to TRBJ1-2, with D possibly matching TRBD1 (5 bases). This CDR3 has 13 amino acids. Looked up from germline, CDR1 is MDHEN and CDR2 is SYDVKM. V was clipped by 5 bases and J by 4 bases, with 11 bases between them. CDR3 sequence reads: CASSITGFYGYTF. Here the CDR3 DNA reads TGTGCCAGCAGTATCACAGGCTTCTATGGCTACACCTTC.

The rearrangement joins TRBV3-1 (or the pseudogene TRBV3-2) to TRBJ1-2; D remains unclear. CDR3 length: 13 residues. Trimming pared 1 base from V and 8 bases from J, leaving 11 bases between. CDR1 and CDR2 from the germline V gene are LGHDT and YNNKEL (reference sequence). For the CDR3, the DNA is TGTGCCAGCAGCCAAGGAAGGACTACAGGCTACACCTTC. As protein: CASSQGRTTGYTF.

The chain employs TRBV6-4 and TRBJ2-7, with 7 bases aligning to TRBD1. This CDR3 contains 15 residues. V dropped 4 bases and J dropped 13; count of bases not matched to a gene: 19. CDR1 is MRHNA, CDR2 SNTAGT, per germline. CDR3 loop: CASSVHRDRNRISYF. CDR3 DNA: TGTGCCAGCAGTGTCCACCGGGACAGAAACCGAATCAGTTACTTC.

The CDR3 loop reads CASSTRSGSKNIQYF. CDR3 bases: TGTGCCAGTAGTACACGTAGCGGGAGCAAAAACATTCAGTACTTC. The chain recombines TRBV19 with TRBJ2-4; the match to TRBD2 covers 9 bases. Germline CDR1 and CDR2: LNHDA and SQIVND (reference sequence). J gave up 3 bases and V 4 bases, and 4 bases lay outside the gene matches. The CDR3 length is 15 residues.

The rearrangement links TRBV28 to TRBJ1-5; a weak D match, TRBD1 (5 bases). CDR3 length: 15 residues. Trimming cost V 6 bases and J 7 bases, with 19 bases left between them. Germline V gene lookup returns CDR1 MDHEN and CDR2 SYDVKM. The CDR3 sequence is CASSAEAGRGQPQHF. In DNA form, the CDR3 reads TGTGCCAGCAGCGCGGAGGCGGGAAGGGGCCAGCCCCAGCATTTT.